This TCR beta chain is drawn from a study of identical twins. Study conclusions and caveats: Out-of-frame TCR alpha sharing observed in monozygotic twins exceeded model estimates. Twin pairs' shared out-of-frame alpha sequences were enriched in low generation probability. Within beta out-of-frame sequences, the excess sharing observed between twins was weaker.

Template switching (which added a universal primer site) was used, and cDNA carried unique molecular identifiers. TCRdb reprocessed the 5' RACE reads via MiXCR and lists one record per CDR3 protein. The sample lists about 1.7 million distinct CDR3 sequences, about 32% seen once, with more than 0.25% in the top ten. This clonotype was detected ten times or more. Antigen unknown. This CDR3 region has 13 residues. CDR1 is SGHRS and CDR2 is YFSETQ in the germline V gene. Trimming removed 0 bases at V and 3 bases at J, with 7 bases between. The TCR was taken from a newborn girl in good health. The chain links TRBV5-1 to TRBJ2-7; the D gene is possibly TRBD1 (5 bases). The sequenced material came from cord blood. In nucleotides, the CDR3 is TGCGCCAGCAGCTTGGGACAGATCTACGAGCAGTACTTC. Protein product: CASSLGQIYEQYF.